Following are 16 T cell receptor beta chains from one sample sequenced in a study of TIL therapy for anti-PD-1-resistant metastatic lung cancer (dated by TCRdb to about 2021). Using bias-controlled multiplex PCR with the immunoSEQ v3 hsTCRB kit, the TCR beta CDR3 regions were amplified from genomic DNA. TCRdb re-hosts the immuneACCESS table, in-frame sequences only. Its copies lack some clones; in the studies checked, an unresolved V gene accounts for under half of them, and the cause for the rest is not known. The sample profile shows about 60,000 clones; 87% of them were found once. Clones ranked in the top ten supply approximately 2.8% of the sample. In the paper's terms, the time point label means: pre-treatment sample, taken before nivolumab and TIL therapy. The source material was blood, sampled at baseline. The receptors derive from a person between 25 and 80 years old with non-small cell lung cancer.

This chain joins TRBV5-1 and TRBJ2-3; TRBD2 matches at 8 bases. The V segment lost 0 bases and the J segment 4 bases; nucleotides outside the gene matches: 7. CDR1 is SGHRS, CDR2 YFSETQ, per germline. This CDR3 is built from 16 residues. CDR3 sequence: CASSLGAGVSSDTQYF. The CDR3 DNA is TGCGCCAGCAGCTTGGGAGCGGGAGTTAGTTCAGATACGCAGTATTTT.

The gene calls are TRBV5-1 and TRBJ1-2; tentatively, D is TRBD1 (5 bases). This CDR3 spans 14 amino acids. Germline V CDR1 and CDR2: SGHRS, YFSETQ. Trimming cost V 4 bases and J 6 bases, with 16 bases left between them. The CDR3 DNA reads TGCGCCAGCAGCCCCGAGTGGGGCGAGGATGGCTACACCTTC. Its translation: CASSPEWGEDGYTF. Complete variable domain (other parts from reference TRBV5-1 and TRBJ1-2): KAGVTQTPRYLIKTRGQQVTLSCSPISGHRSVSWYQQTPGQGLQFLFEYFSETQRNKGNFPGRFSGRQFSNSRSEMNVSTLELGDSALYLCASSPEWGEDGYTFGSGTRLTVV.

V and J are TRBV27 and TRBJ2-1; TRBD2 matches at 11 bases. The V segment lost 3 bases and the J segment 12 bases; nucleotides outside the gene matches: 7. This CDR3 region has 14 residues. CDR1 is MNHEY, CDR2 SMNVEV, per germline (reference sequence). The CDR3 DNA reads TGTGCCAGCAGTTTGTTAGCGGGGGGGCAGTGGCAGTTCTTC. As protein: CASSLLAGGQWQFF.

CDR3 DNA sequence: TGCGCCAGCAGCCAAGGTAGCGGGTCACCCGTCGAGCAGTACTTC. This translates into CASSQGSGSPVEQYF. The chain recombines TRBV4-1 with TRBJ2-7, with TRBD2 matching over 7 bases. The V gene end was trimmed by 1 base and the J gene end by 6 bases; junction bases not matched to a gene: 9. Germline assignment: CDR1 MGHRA and CDR2 YSYEKL. The CDR3 is 15 amino acids.

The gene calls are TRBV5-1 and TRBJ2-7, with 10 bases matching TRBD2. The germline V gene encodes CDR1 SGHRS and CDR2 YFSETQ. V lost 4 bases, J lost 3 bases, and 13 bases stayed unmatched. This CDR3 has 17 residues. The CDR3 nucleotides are TGCGCCAGCAGCGGGATGATAGCGGGGGGCAGTCACTACGAGCAGTACTTC. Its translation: CASSGMIAGGSHYEQYF.

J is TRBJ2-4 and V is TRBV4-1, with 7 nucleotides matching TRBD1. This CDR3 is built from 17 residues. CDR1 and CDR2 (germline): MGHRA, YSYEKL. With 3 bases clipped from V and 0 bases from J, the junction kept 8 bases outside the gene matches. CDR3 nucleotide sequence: TGCGCCAGCAGCCAGGGAACAGGGGCCTTAGCCAAAAACATTCAGTACTTC. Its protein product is CASSQGTGALAKNIQYF.

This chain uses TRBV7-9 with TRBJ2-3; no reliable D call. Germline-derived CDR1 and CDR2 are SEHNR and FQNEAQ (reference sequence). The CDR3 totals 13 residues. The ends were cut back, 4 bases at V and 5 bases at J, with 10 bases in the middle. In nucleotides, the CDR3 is TGTGCCAGCAGCTCCCCAGCGCGAGATACGCAGTATTTT. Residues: CASSSPARDTQYF.

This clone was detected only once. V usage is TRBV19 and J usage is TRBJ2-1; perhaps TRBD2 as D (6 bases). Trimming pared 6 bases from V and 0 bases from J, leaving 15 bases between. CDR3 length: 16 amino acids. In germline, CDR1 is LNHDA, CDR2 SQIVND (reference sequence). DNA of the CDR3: TGTGCCAGTAGCCCCCGGGACTTGAGCTCCTACAATGAGCAGTTCTTC. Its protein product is CASSPRDLSSYNEQFF.

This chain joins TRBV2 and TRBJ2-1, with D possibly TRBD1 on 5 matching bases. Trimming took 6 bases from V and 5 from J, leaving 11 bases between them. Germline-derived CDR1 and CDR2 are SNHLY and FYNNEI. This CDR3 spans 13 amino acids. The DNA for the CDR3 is TGTGCCAGCAGAAAATCGGACAACAATGAGCAGTTCTTC. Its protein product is CASRKSDNNEQFF.

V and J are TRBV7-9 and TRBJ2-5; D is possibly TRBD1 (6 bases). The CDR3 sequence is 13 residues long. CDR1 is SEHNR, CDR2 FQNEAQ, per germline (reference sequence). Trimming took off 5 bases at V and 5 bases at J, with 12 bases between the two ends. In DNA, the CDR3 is TGTGCCAGCAGCCGGGACACAGGGGAGACCCAGTACTTC. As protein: CASSRDTGETQYF.

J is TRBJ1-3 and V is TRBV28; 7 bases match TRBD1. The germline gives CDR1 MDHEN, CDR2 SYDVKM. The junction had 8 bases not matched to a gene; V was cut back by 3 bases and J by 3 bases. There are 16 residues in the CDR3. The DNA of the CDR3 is TGTGCCAGCAGTTTTTCACAGGGGAGTCGTGGAAACACCATATATTTT. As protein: CASSFSQGSRGNTIYF.

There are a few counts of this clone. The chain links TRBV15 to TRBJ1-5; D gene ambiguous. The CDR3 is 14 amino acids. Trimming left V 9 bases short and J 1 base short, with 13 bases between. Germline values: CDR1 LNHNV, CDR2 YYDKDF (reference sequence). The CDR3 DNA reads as TGTGCCACGACCTCGGGCCTCAGCAATCAGCCCCAGCATTTT. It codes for CATTSGLSNQPQHF.

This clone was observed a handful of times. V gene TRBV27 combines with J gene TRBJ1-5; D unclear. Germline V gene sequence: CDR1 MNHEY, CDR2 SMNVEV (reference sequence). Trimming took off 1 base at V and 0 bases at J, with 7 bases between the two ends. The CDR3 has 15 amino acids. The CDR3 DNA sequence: TGTGCCAGCAGTTTATGGGCAGATAGCAATCAGCCCCAGCATTTT. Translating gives CASSLWADSNQPQHF.

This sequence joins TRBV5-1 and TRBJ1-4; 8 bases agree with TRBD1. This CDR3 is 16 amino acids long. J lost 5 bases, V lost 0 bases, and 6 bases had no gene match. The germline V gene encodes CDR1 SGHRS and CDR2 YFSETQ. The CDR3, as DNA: TGCGCCAGCAGCTTGGACTCCCAGGGGGCGAATGAAAAACTGTTTTTT. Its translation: CASSLDSQGANEKLFF.

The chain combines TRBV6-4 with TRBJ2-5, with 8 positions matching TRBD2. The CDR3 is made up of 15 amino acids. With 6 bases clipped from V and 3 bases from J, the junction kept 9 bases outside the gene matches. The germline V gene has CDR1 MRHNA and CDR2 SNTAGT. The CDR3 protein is CASSPTPGGEETQYF. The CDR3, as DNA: TGTGCCAGCAGCCCGACCCCGGGGGGGGAAGAGACCCAGTACTTC.

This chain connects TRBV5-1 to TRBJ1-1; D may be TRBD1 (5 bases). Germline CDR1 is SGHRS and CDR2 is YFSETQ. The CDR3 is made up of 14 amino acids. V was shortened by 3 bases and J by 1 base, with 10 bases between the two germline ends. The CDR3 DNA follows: TGCGCCAGCAGCTCGACAGTTACGAACACTGAAGCTTTCTTT. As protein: CASSSTVTNTEAFF.